A selection of T cell receptor beta chains follows, all from one sample in a study of technical replicates of blood from a few donors. Sequenced by immunoSEQ multiplex PCR; TCRdb stores in-frame clones only, minus some. The sample records 55,000 to 65,000 clones, 75% to 90% being singletons. Sequencing was carried out using PBMCs. The source of these receptors is a human donor in good health. Some clones in this sample may be carry-over from other donors' samples. Each CDR3 is given with its conserved first and last residue. A D gene is named only where the DNA matches it firmly. Where a row states a size, it is once, few, many or the class of an expanded clone; other rows omit it.

TRBV2,TRBJ2-7,NA,TRBD1,CASSVTGGRYEQYF,TGTGCCAGCAGTGTAACAGGGGGTAGGTACGAGCAGTACTTC
TRBV7-2,TRBJ2-7,NA,NA,CASTTGYEQYF,TGTGCCAGCACCACAGGCTACGAGCAGTACTTC
TRBV6-6,TRBJ1-5,NA,NA,CASHSGGSNQPQHF,TGTGCCAGCCACTCCGGGGGTAGCAATCAGCCCCAGCATTTT
TRBV7-9,TRBJ2-3,few,TRBD2,CASSSPGLAGPRTDTQYF,TGTGCCAGCAGCTCCCCGGGACTAGCGGGACCTAGGACAGATACGCAGTATTTT
TRBV7-3,TRBJ2-7,NA,TRBD2,CASSLLAGDYEQYF,TGTGCCAGCAGCTTACTCGCGGGAGACTACGAGCAGTACTTC
TRBV29-1,TRBJ2-3,once,TRBD2,CSVEASGRGLDTQYF,TGCAGCGTGGAAGCTAGCGGGAGGGGCTTAGATACGCAGTATTTT
TRBV7-6,TRBJ2-1,NA,TRBD2,CASSLASGGRGEQFF,TGTGCCAGCAGCTTAGCTAGCGGGGGGCGGGGTGAGCAGTTCTTC
TRBV6-6,TRBJ2-7,once,NA,CASSSPGEQYF,TGTGCCAGCAGCTCACCCGGGGAGCAGTACTTC
TRBV15,TRBJ1-5,NA,NA,CATSSTDYSNQPQHF,TGTGCCACCAGCAGCACCGACTATAGCAATCAGCCCCAGCATTTT
TRBV4-1,TRBJ1-5,few,NA,CASSQDHSNQPQHF,TGCGCCAGCAGCCAAGATCATAGCAATCAGCCCCAGCATTTT
TRBV4-1,TRBJ2-5,NA,NA,CASSREVAGTVQETQYF,TGCGCCAGCAGCCGTGAGGTTGCGGGGACGGTCCAAGAGACCCAGTACTTC
TRBV6-5,TRBJ1-2,once,TRBD1,CASSRGQGNYGYTF,TGTGCCAGCAGTCGCGGACAGGGCAACTATGGCTACACCTTC
TRBV2,TRBJ2-3,NA,TRBD2,CASSTRTSGRGDTQYF,TGTGCCAGCAGTACCCGGACTAGCGGGAGGGGAGATACGCAGTATTTT
TRBV30,TRBJ1-1,NA,NA,CACARGMNTEAFF,TGTGCCTGCGCTAGGGGGATGAACACTGAAGCTTTCTTT
TRBV7-6,TRBJ2-3,NA,TRBD2,CASRIGSGGSPDTQYF,TGTGCCAGCAGAATAGGCAGCGGGGGATCACCAGATACGCAGTATTTT
TRBV27,TRBJ2-7,NA,NA,CASSPLSSYEQYF,TGTGCCAGCAGCCCCCTGAGCTCCTACGAGCAGTACTTC
TRBV14,TRBJ1-2,NA,TRBD1,CASSQQGGVDGYTF,TGTGCCAGCAGCCAACAGGGGGGTGTCGATGGCTACACCTTC
TRBV5-1,TRBJ2-1,NA,TRBD1,CASTFAGGSYNEQFF,TGCGCCAGCACCTTTGCAGGGGGCTCCTACAATGAGCAGTTCTTC
TRBV4-2,TRBJ1-1,NA,TRBD1,CASSQAMDRRAPEAFF,TGTGCCAGCAGCCAAGCGATGGACAGGCGGGCTCCTGAAGCTTTCTTT
TRBV7-9,TRBJ2-5,NA,TRBD2,CASSPSGRYQETQYF,TGTGCCAGCAGCCCTAGCGGGCGGTACCAAGAGACCCAGTACTTC
TRBV7-8,TRBJ1-2,NA,NA,CASSPGGDYYGYTF,TGTGCCAGCAGCCCGGGGGGGGACTACTATGGCTACACCTTC
TRBV5-6,TRBJ2-7,NA,NA,CASSLGGDHEQYF,TGTGCCAGCAGCTTAGGAGGGGACCACGAGCAGTACTTC
TRBV5-6,TRBJ2-3,NA,TRBD1,CASTRGTGPPHTQYF,TGTGCCAGCACAAGGGGGACAGGGCCTCCTCATACGCAGTATTTT
TRBV30,TRBJ2-7,NA,NA,CAWSPSTGAYEQYF,TGTGCCTGGAGTCCCTCCACGGGAGCCTACGAGCAGTACTTC
TRBV9,TRBJ2-7,NA,TRBD2,CASSPSAGGTYEQYF,TGTGCCAGCAGCCCCTCGGCGGGAGGGACCTACGAGCAGTACTTC
TRBV11-1,TRBJ1-4,NA,TRBD1,CASSSDRDEKLFF,TGTGCCAGCAGCTCAGACAGGGACGAAAAACTGTTTTTT
TRBV19,TRBJ2-7,NA,TRBD1,CASSSLPGQGPWEQYF,TGTGCCAGTAGTTCTTTACCGGGACAGGGGCCCTGGGAGCAGTACTTC
TRBV9,TRBJ2-2,NA,TRBD1,CASSVGAGGAVGELFF,TGTGCCAGCAGCGTAGGGGCAGGGGGCGCGGTCGGGGAGCTGTTTTTT
TRBV30,TRBJ2-1,few,NA,CAWSVRPAAEQFF,TGTGCCTGGAGTGTCCGACCAGCGGCCGAGCAGTTCTTC
TRBV5-1,TRBJ2-1,NA,TRBD2,CASSGAGGYNEQFF,TGCGCCAGCAGCGGAGCGGGAGGTTACAATGAGCAGTTCTTC
TRBV9,TRBJ1-4,NA,TRBD1,CASSSQGASGEKLFF,TGTGCCAGCAGCTCCCAGGGGGCCTCAGGGGAAAAACTGTTTTTT
TRBV7-2,TRBJ2-1,NA,TRBD2,CASSLFGLTSGSYEQFF,TGTGCCAGCAGCTTATTCGGGCTGACTAGCGGGAGTTATGAGCAGTTCTTC
TRBV5-1,TRBJ2-3,NA,NA,CASSLADSHTDTQYF,TGCGCCAGCAGCTTGGCGGACAGCCACACAGATACGCAGTATTTT
TRBV11-2,TRBJ1-3,NA,NA,CASSLPPAGYTIYF,TGTGCCAGCAGCTTGCCGCCAGCGGGTTACACCATATATTTT
TRBV15,TRBJ2-4,NA,TRBD2,CATSPKTGRAFDIQYF,TGTGCCACCAGCCCCAAAACGGGGAGGGCCTTTGACATTCAGTACTTC
TRBV30,TRBJ1-2,NA,TRBD1,CAWSGQDRVLSGYTF,TGTGCCTGGAGTGGACAGGACAGGGTCCTGAGTGGCTACACCTTC
TRBV30,TRBJ2-2,few,TRBD1,CAWGGDRGLGGELFF,TGTGCCTGGGGAGGGGACAGGGGGCTGGGCGGGGAGCTGTTTTTT
TRBV5-6,TRBJ2-2,NA,TRBD2,CASSLVRLADTGELFF,TGTGCCAGCAGCTTGGTTAGGCTAGCGGACACCGGGGAGCTGTTTTTT
TRBV29-1,TRBJ2-3,NA,NA,CSVSLGATSTDTQYF,TGCAGCGTGAGCCTGGGAGCGACTAGCACAGATACGCAGTATTTT
TRBV4-2,TRBJ2-3,NA,TRBD2,CASSQDPGGSTDTQYF,TGTGCCAGCAGCCAAGACCCGGGGGGGAGCACAGATACGCAGTATTTT
TRBV6-5,TRBJ1-5,NA,NA,CASSLAISNQPQHF,TGTGCCAGCTCCCTAGCTATTAGCAATCAGCCCCAGCATTTT
TRBV30,TRBJ2-7,NA,TRBD1,CAWSVRPGQGAREQYF,TGTGCCTGGAGTGTAAGACCGGGACAGGGGGCGCGCGAGCAGTACTTC
TRBV2,TRBJ2-7,NA,TRBD2,CASSEGAGGPYEQYF,TGTGCCAGCAGTGAAGGGGCGGGAGGGCCCTACGAGCAGTACTTC